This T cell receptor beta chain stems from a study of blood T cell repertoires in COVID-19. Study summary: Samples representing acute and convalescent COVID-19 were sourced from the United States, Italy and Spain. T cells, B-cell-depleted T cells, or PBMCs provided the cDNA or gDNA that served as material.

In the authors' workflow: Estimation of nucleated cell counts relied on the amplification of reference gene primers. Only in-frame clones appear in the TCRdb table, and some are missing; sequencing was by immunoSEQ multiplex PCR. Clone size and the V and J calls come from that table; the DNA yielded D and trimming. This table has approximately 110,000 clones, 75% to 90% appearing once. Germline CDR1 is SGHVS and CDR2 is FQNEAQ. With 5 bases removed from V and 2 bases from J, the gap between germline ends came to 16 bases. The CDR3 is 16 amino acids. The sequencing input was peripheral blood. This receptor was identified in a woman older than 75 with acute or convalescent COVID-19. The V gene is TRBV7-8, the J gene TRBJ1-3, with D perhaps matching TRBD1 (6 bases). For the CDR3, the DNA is TGTGCCAGCAGCGTCAGACAGGCCCCCGCTGGAAACACCATATATTTT. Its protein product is CASSVRQAPAGNTIYF.